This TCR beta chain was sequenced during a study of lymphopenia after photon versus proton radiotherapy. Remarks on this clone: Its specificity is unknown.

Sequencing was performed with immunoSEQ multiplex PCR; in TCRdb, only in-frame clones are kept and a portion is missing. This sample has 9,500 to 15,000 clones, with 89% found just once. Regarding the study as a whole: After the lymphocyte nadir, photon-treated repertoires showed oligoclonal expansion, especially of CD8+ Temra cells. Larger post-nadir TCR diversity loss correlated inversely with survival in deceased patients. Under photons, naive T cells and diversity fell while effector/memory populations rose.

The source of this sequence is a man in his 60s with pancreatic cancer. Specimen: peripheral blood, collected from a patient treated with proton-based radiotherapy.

The CDR3 loop reads CASKKIGDGYTF. DNA of the CDR3: TGTGCCAGCAAAAAGATCGGGGACGGCTACACCTTC. J is TRBJ1-2 and V is TRBV28; TRBD1 might be the D (5 bases). V lost 7 bases, J lost 8 bases, and 14 bases lay in between. The CDR3 loop spans 12 amino acids. The germline gives CDR1 MDHEN, CDR2 SYDVKM.